This T cell receptor (beta chain) was retrieved from a study of blood T cells in healthy people across ages. Healthy Caucasian individuals from Russia aged roughly 6 to 100 served as donors. This clonotype was recorded at least ten times. V trimming: 2 bases; J trimming: 2 bases; junction bases outside the gene matches: 3. The length of the CDR3 is 14 residues. Germline V gene sequence: CDR1 MNHEY, CDR2 SVGEGT. Next came a second PCR, run for roughly 6 to 11 cycles, which used a sample-barcoded 5' primer along with a J-beta primer mix. Each cDNA was tagged by a template-switch adaptor containing 12 random nucleotides. TCRdb re-analysed the 5' RACE reads in MiXCR, keeping a single row per CDR3 protein. Seen here are around 900,000 distinct CDR3 sequences, around 30% observed once, and the top ten hold around 15%.

The receptor comes from a woman over 75 in good health. Specimen: blood. The chain carries TRBV6-2 or TRBV6-3 and TRBJ2-7; TRBD1 matches 7 bases. The CDR3 protein is CASSYEGQAYEQYF. The CDR3 DNA reads TGTGCCAGCAGTTACGAAGGACAGGCCTACGAGCAGTACTTC.